These T cell receptor beta chains were read from a single sample in a study of OX40 agonist ivuxolimab in advanced cancers. Profiled with immunoSEQ multiplex PCR; TCRdb holds only in-frame clones, not every one. This repertoire shows roughly 70,000 clones, around nine tenths found once; its top ten account for approximately 2.5%. Source: CD4+ or CD8+ T cells sorted from blood, taken in a trial of the OX40 agonist ivuxolimab. Receptors originate from an adult with an advanced solid tumor such as melanoma, head and neck, liver or kidney cancer. The CDR3 runs from the conserved cysteine through the conserved F or W. Clone size is stated in some rows and not others, as once, few, many or a class when expanded.

clone size,V gene,CDR3 protein
-,TRBV27,CASSFLRGGSYNEQFF
few,TRBV18,CASSPPSGANVLTF
-,TRBV25-1,CASSGDRFFSYEQYF
-,TRBV5-1,CASSLAASGEETQYF
-,TRBV6-1,CASASMDRGGDTQYF
few,TRBV27,CASSLSFLTSGRTDTQYF
few,TRBV6-1,CASSARDETYEQYF
-,TRBV5-4,CASSLRLAGDTQYF
-,TRBV7-7,CASSTGLARTDTQYF
-,TRBV28,CASSPPGQGWTEAFF
-,TRBV6-1,CASTGVGEAFF
-,TRBV7-3,CASSSGVGTEAFF
-,TRBV28,CASSFPGLAGNYEQYF
-,TRBV6-1,CASSQGSGASGDTQYF
once,TRBV30,CAWGGGYEGTEAFF
-,TRBV7-6,CASSPRGKNTEAFF
-,TRBV7-2,CASSVAGQGHNEQFF
-,TRBV6-6,CASSYRTGGDSPLHF
-,TRBV30,CAWGPTGGLGASTDTQYF
-,TRBV5-1,CASSPGPGLAGGTEQYF